These 12 T cell receptor beta chains share one sample of origin, sequenced in a study of patients and donors after allogeneic stem cell transplantation. TCRdb itself ran the RT-PCR reads through MiXCR, one entry per CDR3 protein. The table records about 960,000 distinct CDR3 sequences, approximately 18% of them present only once. Source material: blood, either unsorted or a sorted T cell fraction (not recorded which). Receptors originate from a human donor who was either an allogeneic HSCT recipient or a stem cell or donor lymphocyte infusion donor (not recorded which). It is not recorded whose cells these are; they may come from a transplant donor.

V usage is TRBV10-3 and J usage is TRBJ1-1; no clear D. CDR3 size: 15 residues. The V and J ends lost 3 bases and 8 bases respectively, with 19 bases between them. Germline V gives CDR1 ENHRY, CDR2 SYGVKD. This chain's CDR3 is CAISDPQEGLWEAFF. CDR3 nucleotide sequence: TGTGCCATCAGTGACCCTCAGGAGGGTCTTTGGGAAGCTTTCTTT.

This chain joins TRBV5-1 and TRBJ2-7; 7 bases align to TRBD2. V dropped 5 bases and J dropped 7; count of bases not matched to a gene: 12. Germline CDR1 reads SGHRS; CDR2 reads YFSETQ. The CDR3 has 14 residues. CDR3 in amino acids: CASRAREAGQEQYF. The CDR3 nucleotides are TGCGCCAGCAGGGCTCGGGAAGCGGGGCAAGAGCAGTACTTC.

There are a few counts of this clonotype. The J gene is TRBJ1-3, the V gene TRBV12-3 or TRBV12-4; D is uncertain. The CDR3 is 17 amino acids. V lost 5 bases and J 0 bases, leaving 17 bases between the germline ends. The CDR3 bases are TGTGCCAGCAGTCGTCTCGAAGGGCAGGCCTCTGGAAACACCATATATTTT. It yields the protein CASSRLEGQASGNTIYF.

This chain connects TRBV4-3 to TRBJ1-6; TRBD1 aligns across 7 bases. V lost 1 base and J lost 9; bases outside the gene matches: 9. The CDR3 consists of 16 residues. CDR1 and CDR2 (germline): LGHNA, YSLEER. In DNA form, the CDR3 reads TGCGCCAGCAGCCAAGGCCGTGGAGGGGGCAGTTCACCCCTCCACTTT. It is translated as CASSQGRGGGSSPLHF.

This clonotype was seen a handful of times. The chain is built from TRBV9 and TRBJ2-1; 10 bases are shared with TRBD2. Germline-derived CDR1 and CDR2 are SGDLS and YYNGEE. V trimming: 3 bases; J trimming: 0 bases; junction bases outside the gene matches: 12. The CDR3 length is 19 residues. The CDR3, as DNA: TGTGCCAGCAGCGCGGGCAGGGGACTAGCGTTTAGCTCCTACAATGAGCAGTTCTTC. Its translation: CASSAGRGLAFSSYNEQFF.

The chain employs TRBV20-1 and TRBJ1-5, with a weak D call TRBD1 (5 bases). Germline CDR1 and CDR2: DFQATT and SNEGSKA (reference sequence). V lost 1 base and J lost 9, with 13 bases in between. This CDR3 comprises 13 residues. The CDR3 is CSARAAGLGPQHF. As DNA, the CDR3 is TGCAGTGCTAGAGCGGCAGGGCTAGGGCCCCAGCATTTT.

This chain connects TRBV20-1 to TRBJ1-1; unclear D gene. Germline V gives CDR1 DFQATT, CDR2 SNEGSKA (reference sequence). CDR3 size: 15 residues. V was clipped by 3 bases and J by 0 bases, with 14 bases between them. The CDR3 DNA follows: TGCAGTGCTAGGCTCCCGGAGGGAATGAACACTGAAGCTTTCTTT. It codes for CSARLPEGMNTEAFF.

V gene TRBV10-3 combines with J gene TRBJ2-7; 7 bases line up with TRBD1. Losses at the gene ends were 11 bases for V and 4 bases for J; bases not matched to a gene: 5. Germline CDR1 is ENHRY and CDR2 is SYGVKD. This CDR3 is 11 amino acids long. CDR3 sequence reads: CAVQGEYEQYF. The CDR3 coding sequence is TGTGCCGTCCAGGGGGAATACGAGCAGTACTTC.

This chain connects TRBV2 to TRBJ1-1; 8 nucleotides line up with TRBD1. This CDR3 is 13 amino acids long. Germline V gene sequence: CDR1 SNHLY, CDR2 FYNNEI. After removal of 6 bases from V and 5 bases from J, the junction contained 5 bases not matched to a gene. This CDR3 is CASRGQAGTEAFF. The CDR3, as DNA: TGTGCCAGCAGGGGACAGGCTGGGACTGAAGCTTTCTTT.

This clonotype was recorded at least ten times. The gene calls are TRBV10-3 and TRBJ1-5; TRBD1 aligns across 8 bases. Germline V gives CDR1 ENHRY, CDR2 SYGVKD. The CDR3 consists of 17 residues. J was trimmed by 6 bases and V by 0 bases; bases with no gene match: 10. CDR3 protein: CAISESVTGGNTQPQHF. CDR3 DNA: TGTGCCATCAGTGAGTCGGTTACAGGGGGGAACACTCAGCCCCAGCATTTT.

This CDR3 reads CASRASGTVLVNSYEQYF. The CDR3, as DNA: TGTGCCAGCAGAGCCTCCGGGACGGTCCTTGTAAATTCCTACGAGCAGTACTTC. This chain joins TRBV6-1 and TRBJ2-7, with D tentatively TRBD1 or TRBD2 (5 bases each). V lost 6 bases and J lost 1, with 25 bases in between. CDR1 MNHNS and CDR2 SASEGT come from the germline V gene. This CDR3 region has 18 residues.

The gene calls are TRBV6-5 and TRBJ2-2; 13 bases line up with TRBD2. Germline loops: CDR1 MNHEY, CDR2 SVGAGI. The CDR3 runs 18 residues. Trimming at V came to 4 bases and at J to 5 bases, leaving 10 bases not matched to a gene. The CDR3, as DNA: TGTGCCAGCAGTTCTCCCCCCCGACTAGCGGGAGGTACCGGGGAGCTGTTTTTT. It is translated as CASSSPPRLAGGTGELFF.